These 3 T cell receptor beta chains were sequenced from one sample in a study of beta chain features in type 1 diabetes. Study observations and caveats: Shortening that was moderate but significant affected the TCRB CDR3s of Type 1 diabetes patients in all four CD4+ subsets.

No antigen has been assigned to these receptors. Sequencing targeted expressed TCRB transcripts, as all isolated RNA had been reverse transcribed. TCRdb's copy holds only in-frame clones and misses some; the assay was immunoSEQ multiplex PCR. The sample shows a few hundred thousand clones, around 9.9% of them seen only once. The sequenced sample was naive CD4+ T cells from blood. The receptors shown here come from a man under 40 with type 1 diabetes.

The chain links TRBV6-6 to TRBJ1-5; TRBD1 aligns across 7 bases. Germline lookup yields CDR1 MNHNY and CDR2 SVGAGI (reference sequence). This CDR3 is 12 amino acids long. Trimming cost V 6 bases and J 4 bases; bases outside gene matches: 0. The CDR3 nucleotides read TGTGCCAGCAGACAGGGGAATCAGCCCCAGCATTTT. Residues: CASRQGNQPQHF.

The chain has TRBV5-4 and TRBJ2-3; D is perhaps TRBD1 (5 bases). The CDR3 totals 13 residues. Germline values: CDR1 SGHNT, CDR2 YYREEE (reference sequence). Trimming shortened V by 3 bases and J by 6 bases, and 11 bases separated the two germline ends. The CDR3 region is CASSSQGADTQYF. CDR3 bases: TGTGCCAGCAGCTCCCAGGGCGCGGATACGCAGTATTTT.

This clone was detected only a few times. The chain combines TRBV6-1 with TRBJ1-1; 7 nucleotides line up with TRBD1. V shed 4 bases and J 7 bases; nucleotides not matched to a gene: 0. The CDR3 sequence is 11 residues long. Germline-derived CDR1 and CDR2 are MNHNS and SASEGT. The CDR3 is CASSGDSEAFF. In nucleotides, the CDR3 is TGTGCCAGCAGTGGGGACAGTGAAGCTTTCTTT.